This T cell receptor beta chain was retrieved from a study of blood T cell repertoires in COVID-19. Across the study: The study drew acute and convalescent COVID-19 samples from the United States, Italy and Spain. Sources were T cells, B-cell-depleted T cells, or PBMCs; the material itself was cDNA or gDNA.

Germline V CDR1 and CDR2: LGHDT, YNNKEL (reference sequence). CDR3 size: 15 residues. Trimming left V 4 bases short and J 4 bases short, with 14 bases between. How the authors handled the data: Researchers report that nucleated cell counts were estimated from reference gene primer amplification. Only in-frame clones appear in the TCRdb table, and some are missing; sequencing was by immunoSEQ multiplex PCR. V, J and clone size are taken as reported in that table, and D and trimming were inferred from the DNA itself. The sample lists about 100,000 clones; about 88% were seen once. The specimen sequenced was peripheral blood. The TCR comes from a man aged 25-40 years in a cohort sampled during active COVID-19. The chain uses TRBV3-1 (or the pseudogene TRBV3-2) and TRBJ1-3, with D unresolved. The DNA for the CDR3 is TGTGCCAGCAGCCCCTCAAAGGCGGAGGGAAACACCATATATTTT. As protein: CASSPSKAEGNTIYF.